This T cell receptor beta chain was documented in a study of shared clonotypes between healthy human individuals. TCRdb's copy holds only in-frame clones and misses some; the assay was immunoSEQ multiplex PCR. The data show 2 million to 2.5 million clones, approximately 95% seen once. CDR1 is MGHDK and CDR2 is SYGVNS in the germline V gene. The ends were cut back, 6 bases at V and 1 base at J, with 5 bases in the middle. The CDR3 is 12 amino acids. This TCR derives from a man aged 18 to 29 in good health. Some clones in this sample may be carry-over from other donors' samples. What was sequenced was naive CD4+ T cells from PBMCs. Sample subset: CD45RA+ positively selected. The chain uses TRBV25-1 and TRBJ2-3; D remains ambiguous. CDR3 coding DNA: TGTGCCAGCAGCAAGGGCACAGATACGCAGTATTTT. Its protein product is CASSKGTDTQYF.